The 3 T cell receptor beta chains below were found in one sample sequenced in a study of T cells after yellow fever vaccination. TCRdb redid the calling of the 5' RACE reads with MiXCR, one entry per CDR3 protein. The sample carries approximately 550,000 distinct CDR3 sequences, 13% recorded once. Sequencing used PBMCs, obtained on the day of the yellow fever booster vaccination. The origin of the receptors is a man in his thirties or forties who received the YFV17D yellow fever vaccine.

The V gene is TRBV5-4, the J gene TRBJ1-1, with D possibly matching TRBD1 (6 bases). V gave up 2 bases and J gave up 9 bases, with 8 bases separating them. This CDR3 is built from 11 residues. Germline V gives CDR1 SGHNT, CDR2 YYREEE (reference sequence). The CDR3 DNA is TGTGCCAGCAGCTTCGGGACACAAGCTTTCTTT. Its translation: CASSFGTQAFF. Looking up the rest from reference TRBV5-4 and TRBJ1-1 gives the full variable domain: ETGVTQSPTHLIKTRGQQVTLRCSSQSGHNTVSWYQQALGQGPQFIFQYYREEENGRGNFPPRFSGLQFPNYSSELNVNALELDDSALYLCASSFGTQAFFGQGTRLTVV.

This clonotype was recorded many times. V usage is TRBV5-6 and J usage is TRBJ2-3; D unclear. Germline CDR1 and CDR2: SGHDT and YYEEEE. V was trimmed by 0 bases and J by 9 bases, leaving 17 bases between them. The CDR3 totals 15 residues. The CDR3 is CASSLEGTSGGTQYF. The CDR3 bases are TGTGCCAGCAGCTTGGAGGGCACCTCGGGCGGCACGCAGTATTTT.

V gene TRBV20-1 combines with J gene TRBJ2-7; a weak D match, TRBD1 (5 bases). CDR1 DFQATT and CDR2 SNEGSKA come from the germline V gene (reference sequence). This CDR3 spans 14 amino acids. V lost 3 bases to trimming and J lost 4 bases, with 16 bases between them. CDR3 sequence (DNA): TGCAGTGCTAGGTTTAGCTCCGACAGTTACGAGCAGTACTTC. Encoded protein: CSARFSSDSYEQYF.